This T cell receptor beta chain was observed in a study of neurological immune-mediated disorders. Findings and limits, study-wide: Falling below healthy controls, multiple sclerosis showed the least TCR clonal expansion, while HTLV-1-associated myelopathy showed the most.

This sample's time point: technical triplicate 2. Using its own MiXCR run on the 5' RACE reads, TCRdb lists one record per CDR3 protein. Of about 59,000 distinct CDR3 sequences in the sample, nearly 25% were seen once. Trimming took 2 bases from V and 7 from J, leaving 11 bases between them. The CDR3 sequence is 13 residues long. The V gene's germline CDR1 is SEHNR and CDR2 FQNEAQ (reference sequence). As to this clonotype: Its antigen is not identified.

The chain carries TRBV7-9 and TRBJ2-5, with D uncertain. The source is a man in his sixties with HTLV-1-associated myelopathy (HAM/TSP). The sequencing input was PBMCs. This chain's CDR3 is CASSLQVAGTQYF. The CDR3 region has the DNA TGTGCCAGCAGCTTACAAGTAGCCGGGACCCAGTACTTC.